One T cell receptor (beta chain) is described in this entry. A second PCR, run for about 7 to 12 cycles, used a sample-barcoded 5' primer plus a J-beta primer mix. Each of the samples gave a minimum of 2.5 million paired-end reads that contained CDR3. TCRdb reprocessed the 5' RACE reads with MiXCR, giving one entry per CDR3 protein. The sample records 700,000 or so distinct CDR3 sequences, around 41% being singletons. The data stem from a study of blood T cells in healthy people across ages. The length of the CDR3 is 15 residues. In germline, CDR1 is LGHDT, CDR2 YNNKEL (reference sequence). V trimming: 3 bases; J trimming: 5 bases; junction bases outside the gene matches: 5.

This TCR derives from an elderly man in good health. The rearrangement links TRBV3-1 to TRBJ2-1; 9 bases agree with TRBD1. The sample taken for sequencing was blood. The CDR3 coding sequence is TGTGCCAGCAGCCATAGGGGACAGGGACACAATGAGCAGTTCTTC. Its translation: CASSHRGQGHNEQFF.